This T cell receptor (beta chain) was profiled in a study of shared clonotypes between healthy human individuals. Overall study results and limits: In having few donors, the study represented limited genetic and exposure-history diversity.

The protocol was immunoSEQ multiplex PCR, while the TCRdb copy is restricted to in-frame clones and leaves out a portion. Here the sample spans more than 2 million clones, 90% to 97% being singletons. Trimming shortened V by 0 bases and J by 4 bases, and 25 bases separated the two germline ends. CDR1 is MGHRA and CDR2 is YSYEKL in the germline V gene. The CDR3 covers 19 residues. For this clone: Its target is unknown.

The specimen was naive CD4+ T cells sorted from blood. Subset: CD45RA+ positively selected. The TCR comes from a man between 18 and 35 years old in good health. The gene calls are TRBV4-1 and TRBJ2-7, with D maybe TRBD2 (6 bases). DNA of the CDR3: TGCGCCAGCAGCCAAGATCTTAAACGTACGGCAAGGAGGGATTACGAGCAGTACTTC. It translates to CASSQDLKRTARRDYEQYF.